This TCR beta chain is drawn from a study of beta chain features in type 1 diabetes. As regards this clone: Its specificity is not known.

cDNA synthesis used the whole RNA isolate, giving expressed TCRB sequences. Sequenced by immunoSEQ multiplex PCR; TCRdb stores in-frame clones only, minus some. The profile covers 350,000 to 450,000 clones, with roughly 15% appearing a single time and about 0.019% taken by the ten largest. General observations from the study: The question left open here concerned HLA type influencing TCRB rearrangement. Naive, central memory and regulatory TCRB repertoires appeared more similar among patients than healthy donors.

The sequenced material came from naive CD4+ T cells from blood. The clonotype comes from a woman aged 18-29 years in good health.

The CDR3 DNA reads TGTGCCATCAGTGATTCGAGCTCCTACAATGAGCAGTTCTTC. Residues: CAISDSSSYNEQFF. This chain uses TRBV10-3 with TRBJ2-1, with D uncertain. This CDR3 spans 14 amino acids. The V gene lost 3 bases and the J gene lost 0 bases, with 6 bases spanning the gap. Germline CDR1 and CDR2: ENHRY and SYGVKD.